The clone carrying this T cell receptor beta chain came up once. Its antigen is unidentified. Using immunoSEQ multiplex PCR, the repertoire was profiled, and TCRdb retains in-frame clones only, with some absent. The data hold about 180,000 clones, with nearly 95% observed a single time. This specimen belongs to a study of T cell responses to AZD1222 COVID-19 vaccine. Study outcomes and limitations: There were mostly white British donors and more females than males, and clonal diversity was possibly underestimated. Close to half of spike-specific TCRs reportedly recognize unmutated variant regions.

CDR3 length: 20 amino acids. The ends were cut back, 1 base at V and 0 bases at J, with 22 bases in the middle. In germline, CDR1 is SNHLY, CDR2 FYNNEI. The origin of this receptor is an adult who received the AZD1222 COVID-19 vaccine. The sequenced sample was peripheral blood, obtained 28 days after the second AZD1222 dose. This chain links TRBV2 with TRBJ1-5, with D possibly being TRBD1 (5 bases). The CDR3 DNA reads as TGTGCCAGCAGTGAAGATCGCCCAGAGTTGAAGACAGATAGCAATCAGCCCCAGCATTTT. As protein: CASSEDRPELKTDSNQPQHF.